The clone carrying this T cell receptor (beta chain) was seen a few times. The source of the sample is a study of blood T cell repertoires in COVID-19. Study information: In each case, the material was cDNA or gDNA derived from T cells, B-cell-depleted T cells, or PBMCs.

Authors' analysis steps: Estimation of nucleated cell counts was performed using reference gene primer amplification. The assay was immunoSEQ multiplex PCR, and TCRdb's table has in-frame clones only and misses some. The DNA gave D and trimming, while V, J and clone size come from that table. The sample contains 25,000 to 30,000 clones, around 82% of which appear only once. Germline V gene sequence: CDR1 MNHEY, CDR2 SVGEGT. The CDR3 loop spans 14 amino acids. Trimming cost V 0 bases and J 5 bases, with 11 bases left between them. The rearrangement uses TRBV6-2 or TRBV6-3 and TRBJ2-7, with a weak D call TRBD2 (6 bases). This TCR came from a man between 65 and 80 years old with active COVID-19. Material: peripheral blood. CDR3 region: CASSYSVGGNEQYF. CDR3 nucleotide sequence: TGTGCCAGCAGTTACTCGGTGGGAGGCAACGAGCAGTACTTC.